A single sample gave rise to the 22 T cell receptor beta chains below, sequenced in a study of blood T cell repertoires in COVID-19. Profiled with immunoSEQ multiplex PCR; TCRdb holds only in-frame clones, not every one. The sample yields hundreds of thousands of clones, about 90% seen once. The sample comprised peripheral blood. Every receptor here comes from a woman in her forties or fifties with COVID-19, enrolled during active disease.

The V gene is TRBV18, the J gene TRBJ1-1; 7 nucleotides match TRBD1. The ends lost 8 bases at V and 2 bases at J; junction bases unmatched: 5. The CDR3 loop spans 13 amino acids. Germline V gives CDR1 KGHSH, CDR2 LQKENI. CDR3: CASTGTVNTEAFF. The CDR3 DNA is TGTGCCAGCACGGGGACAGTAAACACTGAAGCTTTCTTT.

This CDR3 reads CASSPNRGGYNEQFF. For the CDR3, the DNA is TGTGCCAGCAGCCCTAATCGGGGGGGTTACAATGAGCAGTTCTTC. The chain employs TRBV7-6 and TRBJ2-1, with 8 positions matching TRBD2. The V gene end was trimmed by 5 bases and the J gene end by 4 bases; junction bases not matched to a gene: 7. The CDR3 has 15 amino acids. Germline-derived CDR1 and CDR2 are SGHVS and FNYEAQ.

The V and J genes are TRBV7-8 and TRBJ2-6; TRBD2 might be the D (6 bases). This CDR3 region has 17 residues. V was shortened by 0 bases and J by 1 base, with 10 bases between the two germline ends. Germline V gene data show CDR1 as SGHVS and CDR2 as FQNEAQ. The CDR3 loop is CASSLAGGGSGANVLTF. In DNA form, the CDR3 reads TGTGCCAGCAGCTTAGCCGGGGGAGGTTCTGGGGCCAACGTCCTGACTTTC. The full variable domain, with the rest looked up from reference TRBV7-8 and TRBJ2-6, is GAGVSQSPRYKVAKRGQDVALRCDPISGHVSLFWYQQALGQGPEFLTYFQNEAQLDKSGLPSDRFFAERPEGSVSTLKIQRTQQEDSAVYLCASSLAGGGSGANVLTFGAGSRLTVL.

The V call is TRBV5-8, the J call TRBJ2-5; D is unresolved. V gave up 1 base and J gave up 2 bases, with 6 bases separating them. Germline values: CDR1 SGHTS, CDR2 YDEGEE. The CDR3 covers 13 residues. The CDR3 region has the DNA TGTGCCAGCAGCTTGATGGCACAAGAGACCCAGTACTTC. This encodes CASSLMAQETQYF. The variable domain in full, with the rest retrieved from reference TRBV5-8 and TRBJ2-5, is EAGVTQSPTHLIKTRGQQATLRCSPISGHTSVYWYQQALGLGLQFLLWYDEGEERNRGNFPPRFSGRQFPNYSSELNVNALELEDSALYLCASSLMAQETQYFGPGTRLLVL.

This clone was counted a few times. The V gene is TRBV5-1, the J gene TRBJ1-2, with TRBD1 identical over 12 bases. The CDR3 is 17 residues long. Per germline, CDR1 SGHRS and CDR2 YFSETQ. V lost 0 bases to trimming and J lost 7 bases; unmatched junction nucleotides: 10. The CDR3 protein is CASSLDQPGQGAFGYTF. In DNA form, the CDR3 reads TGCGCCAGCAGCTTGGACCAACCGGGACAGGGGGCATTTGGCTACACCTTC.

The chain couples TRBV6-2 or TRBV6-3 to TRBJ2-1, with TRBD1 identical over 10 bases. J was trimmed by 8 bases and V by 4 bases; bases with no gene match: 5. Germline CDR1 and CDR2: MNHEY and SVGEGT. The CDR3 covers 14 residues. CDR3 bases: TGTGCCAGCAGTTCGACAGGGGGCTTTTATGAGCAGTTCTTC. Its translation: CASSSTGGFYEQFF.

The chain carries TRBV2 and TRBJ2-2; 9 nucleotides agree with TRBD2. Germline CDR1 is SNHLY and CDR2 is FYNNEI. The V segment lost 3 bases and the J segment 2 bases; nucleotides outside the gene matches: 16. The CDR3 length is 20 residues. CDR3 region: CASSDPLMLGTSRNTGELFF. CDR3 coding DNA: TGTGCCAGCAGTGATCCCCTTATGTTGGGGACTAGCAGAAACACCGGGGAGCTGTTTTTT.

This chain links TRBV3-1 (or the pseudogene TRBV3-2) with TRBJ1-5; tentative D call: TRBD1 (6 bases). V was clipped by 0 bases and J by 3 bases, with 12 bases between them. The CDR3 contains 16 residues. Looked up from germline, CDR1 is LGHDT and CDR2 is YNNKEL (reference sequence). The CDR3 is CASSQEQGSINQPQHF. CDR3 nucleotides: TGTGCCAGCAGCCAAGAACAGGGCTCCATCAATCAGCCCCAGCATTTT.

The V gene is TRBV12-3 or TRBV12-4, the J gene TRBJ1-2, with 7 bases fitting TRBD1. V shed 6 bases, J shed 5 bases, and the junction held 6 bases outside the gene matches. The CDR3 spans 13 residues. The CDR3 nucleotides read TGTGCCAGCAGGCGACAGGGAGCTTATGGCTACACCTTC. As protein: CASRRQGAYGYTF.

The chain recombines TRBV11-2 with TRBJ1-5, with D perhaps matching TRBD1 (5 bases). V was shortened by 0 bases and J by 2 bases, with 14 bases between the two germline ends. The germline V gene has CDR1 SGHAT and CDR2 FQNNGV. This CDR3 has 17 amino acids. CDR3 bases: TGTGCCAGCAGCTTAGATATCCAGGGCCAAGGCAATCAGCCCCAGCATTTT. Its protein is CASSLDIQGQGNQPQHF.

The chain uses TRBV7-3 and TRBJ2-5, with D possibly matching TRBD1 (6 bases). V lost 2 bases and J lost 1, with 11 bases in between. Germline V gene sequence: CDR1 SGHTA, CDR2 FQGTGA. This CDR3 region has 15 residues. In nucleotides, the CDR3 is TGTGCCAGCAGCTTAGGGGGCAGGCCCCAAGAGACCCAGTACTTC. As protein: CASSLGGRPQETQYF.

Here the CDR3 reads CASSQGGSLSGSYNEQFF. The DNA for the CDR3 is TGTGCCAGCAGCCAAGGCGGGTCCCTAAGCGGGAGTTACAATGAGCAGTTCTTC. J is TRBJ2-1 and V is TRBV4-2; 8 positions match TRBD2. This CDR3 comprises 18 residues. Germline loops: CDR1 LGHNA, CDR2 YNFKEQ. With V trimmed by 1 base and J by 4 bases, 12 bases remained unmatched.

The rearrangement uses TRBV12-3 or TRBV12-4 and TRBJ2-1; 9 nucleotides line up with TRBD1. Trimming removed 6 bases from V and 6 bases from J; junction bases left unmatched: 3. The CDR3 contains 13 residues. The CDR3 loop is CASRGTGSNEQFF. CDR3 nucleotide sequence: TGTGCCAGCAGGGGGACAGGGTCCAATGAGCAGTTCTTC.

This chain links TRBV11-2 with TRBJ1-2, with 7 bases that match TRBD1. The V gene end was trimmed by 3 bases and the J gene end by 6 bases; junction bases not matched to a gene: 10. CDR1 SGHAT and CDR2 FQNNGV come from the germline V gene. The CDR3 covers 15 residues. This CDR3 reads CASSFRQGASDGYTF. The CDR3, as DNA: TGTGCCAGCAGCTTCAGACAGGGAGCTAGTGATGGCTACACCTTC.

V gene TRBV6-1 combines with J gene TRBJ2-1; 9 nucleotides line up with TRBD1. The CDR3 extends over 16 amino acids. CDR1 is MNHNS, CDR2 SASEGT, per germline. V lost 3 bases to trimming and J lost 1 base; unmatched junction nucleotides: 4. CDR3 coding DNA: TGTGCCAGCAGTGATTGGGGACAGGGATCCTACAATGAGCAGTTCTTC. This codes for CASSDWGQGSYNEQFF.

V gene TRBV5-1 combines with J gene TRBJ2-3; D possibly corresponds to TRBD1 (5 bases). CDR3 length: 15 residues. Trimming pared 0 bases from V and 4 bases from J, leaving 12 bases between. Germline V CDR1 and CDR2: SGHRS, YFSETQ. The CDR3 DNA reads as TGCGCCAGCAGCTTGGGAGGTATACAGGCAGATACGCAGTATTTT. Residues: CASSLGGIQADTQYF.

Points on this clone: This sample includes further DNA sequences coding for the same CDR3. The genes are TRBV2 and TRBJ1-1; TRBD1 is a possible D gene (5 bases). The CDR3 extends over 13 amino acids. The germline V gene has CDR1 SNHLY and CDR2 FYNNEI. Trimming took 2 bases from V and 1 from J, leaving 5 bases between them. CDR3 residues: CASSERGNTEAFF. The CDR3 nucleotides are TGTGCCAGCAGTGAAAGGGGGAACACTGAAGCTTTCTTT.

This chain joins TRBV30 and TRBJ1-5; TRBD1 agrees at 10 bases. V lost 3 bases to trimming and J lost 2 bases; unmatched junction nucleotides: 10. The CDR3 runs 17 residues. Looked up from germline, CDR1 is GTSNPN and CDR2 is SVGIG (reference sequence). CDR3 sequence reads: CAWSRDRGPVGNQPQHF. The CDR3 coding sequence is TGTGCCTGGAGCCGGGACAGGGGACCGGTGGGCAATCAGCCCCAGCATTTT.

The rearrangement uses TRBV19 and TRBJ1-2; D might be TRBD1 (6 bases). V was clipped by 8 bases and J by 4 bases, with 17 bases between them. Germline assignment: CDR1 LNHDA and CDR2 SQIVND (reference sequence). This CDR3 spans 14 amino acids. The CDR3 loop reads CASRSSGAVYGYTF. The CDR3 nucleotides read TGTGCCAGTCGATCCTCAGGGGCGGTCTATGGCTACACCTTC.

Comment on this clone: One end of the junction is discordant with germline, which a read error may explain. This chain connects TRBV27 to TRBJ1-3, with 7 bases matching TRBD1. CDR3 length: 14 residues. Germline CDR1 MNHEY, CDR2 SMNVEV (reference sequence). In DNA form, the CDR3 reads TGTGCCAGCAGTCTAAGACAGGGTGGAGACACCATATATTTT. It specifies CASSLRQGGDTIYF.

The chain employs TRBV29-1 and TRBJ2-7, with TRBD1 identical over 8 bases. V lost 6 bases and J lost 5; bases outside the gene matches: 3. The CDR3 has 11 residues. The germline gives CDR1 SQVTM, CDR2 ANQGSEA. CDR3 region: CSVGQGNEQYF. The CDR3 coding sequence is TGCAGCGTCGGACAGGGAAACGAGCAGTACTTC.

The chain is built from TRBV5-6 and TRBJ2-3, with TRBD2 matching 9 bases. The germline V gene encodes CDR1 SGHDT and CDR2 YYEEEE. The CDR3 is 18 residues long. The V and J ends lost 1 base and 4 bases, in that order; junction bases with no gene match: 13. CDR3 coding DNA: TGTGCCAGCAGCTTGCTCTATACGGGCGGGAGGGCCGCAGATACGCAGTATTTT. Translation: CASSLLYTGGRAADTQYF.